Here is one TCR beta chain with its context. The clone's antigen remains unknown. Nothing much larger sits one base from this clone, and base qualities are not available. The data were taken from a study of T cell changes during pregnancy in multiple sclerosis (dated by TCRdb to the late 2010s). Concerning the study at large: Changes in the T cell repertoire over the course of pregnancy were examined in this study in women with multiple sclerosis.

Receptors were amplified or captured by the immunoSEQ multiplex PCR assay. TCRdb provides this immuneACCESS table in a form limited to in-frame rearrangements. Some clones are lacking; in checked studies, under half of them reflect an unresolved V gene, and why the rest are absent is not known. For this sample the table gives some 30,000 clones, of which nearly 90% were detected only once. Under 0.75% of the sample is taken by the ten largest. The CDR3 covers 14 residues, taking in both the cysteine and the phenylalanine. The entry retains the CDR3 DNA only, 42 bases that are in frame from base 1. Sequences MNHNY (CDR1) and SVGAGI (CDR2) are obtained from the germline V gene (reference sequence). At the junction V is shortened by 6 bases and J by 1 base; bases outside the gene matches: 1.

The source of this sequence is a female donor in good health, enrolled as a control in a pregnancy study. The receptor chain draws on TRBV6-6 and TRBJ1-5; a stretch of 9 junction bases matches TRBD1. The sample was CD4+ T cells from peripheral blood mononuclear cells, taken in the third trimester of pregnancy. The CDR3 in this case is CASRQGASNQPQHF. At the DNA level, the sequence is TGTGCCAGCAGACAGGGGGCGAGCAATCAGCCCCAGCATTTT.